This T cell receptor (beta chain) was sequenced for a study of blood T cell repertoires in COVID-19 (dated by TCRdb to the early 2020s). For the study in its entirety: Samples covering the acute and convalescent phases of COVID-19 were provided by collaborators in the United States, Italy and Spain. The material from the prospective study consisted of cDNA or gDNA derived from T cells, B-cell-depleted T cells, or PBMCs. The dataset comprised deeply sampled blood TCRbeta repertoires from subjects exposed to, actively infected with, or recovered from COVID-19. The repertoires were released in a freely available public database meant as a resource for research on the immune response to SARS-CoV-2. The samples were drawn from the first 160 participants of the ongoing ImmuneRACE study and from about 1,200 subjects provided by 6 global collaborators. Nearly every sample came with metadata listing a de-identified subject ID, COVID-19 status, age in years and sex. HLA class I and class II types, where available, came from metadata supplied by the sample provider rather than from assay-based typing.

Points on this clone: Its binding antigen is unknown. Base qualities are not provided; no much larger clone lies one nucleotide away.

The paper's findings and limits, for the study overall: The quantity of clinical and demographic metadata differed by source and by participant and was supplied without curation.

TCRbeta CDR3 regions were amplified from genomic DNA using the immunoSEQ Assay, a bias-controlled multiplex PCR. In the authors' own workflow: The number of nucleated cells in each sample was estimated from the amplification of reference gene primers within the assay. To quantify the absolute abundance of each unique TCRbeta CDR3 rearrangement, sequence reads were collapsed and filtered. For each sample, productive Simpson clonality was calculated as the square root of Simpson's diversity index across productive rearrangements. TCRdb holds this immuneACCESS table with in-frame rearrangements only. Some clones are missing; in checked studies, unresolved V genes explain under half, and the rest has no known cause. The DNA was the basis for D and trimming; V, J and clone size are from that table. The sample table records around 260,000 clones; 80% to 95% of these occur just once. Approximately 2% of the sample goes to the ten largest clones.

The cysteine opens and the phenylalanine closes a CDR3 of 13 amino acids. The CDR3 DNA has 39 bases and is translated from base 1. The germline V gene (reference sequence) provides CDR1 DFQATT and CDR2 SNEGSKA. Clipping removes 5 bases from V and 5 bases from J, with 4 as the unmatched junction base count. In Seattle, one collaborating source enrolled patients while the infection was active and tracked those patients longitudinally over the course of disease. The collaborating institutions used their own protocols to collect whole blood in K2EDTA tubes. For TCRbeta analysis, collaborator samples were shipped as frozen whole blood, as isolated PBMCs, or as DNA extracted from either sample type.

The sample taken for sequencing was peripheral blood. This TCR was sampled from a woman under 40 with COVID-19, enrolled during active disease. The chain uses TRBV20-1 and TRBJ1-2; the central 11 bases match TRBD1. The nucleotide sequence is given as TGCAGTGCTCGTGGACAGGGGGCTTATGGCTACACCTTC. This sequence encodes CSARGQGAYGYTF.